This entry lists 9 T cell receptor beta chains sequenced from one sample in a study of human thymus T cells. Profiling relied on immunoSEQ multiplex PCR, and the TCRdb table lists in-frame clones only, not all of them. This table holds fewer than 85,000 clones, approximately 95% found once. Resections from corrective heart surgery provided thymus tissue. The specimen sequenced was thymus tissue. These receptors all stem from a girl in the first two years of life with a congenital heart defect but otherwise immunologically healthy.

The V and J genes are TRBV7-9 and TRBJ2-2, with 12 bases lining up with TRBD1. Germline assignment: CDR1 SEHNR and CDR2 FQNEAQ (reference sequence). The CDR3 runs to 17 residues. V gave up 5 bases and J gave up 5 bases; unmatched junction bases: 9. The CDR3 region is CASSRPGQGAQTGELFF. Here the CDR3 DNA reads TGTGCCAGCAGCCGACCGGGACAGGGGGCGCAAACCGGGGAGCTGTTTTTT.

This clone was seen a single time. This chain links TRBV28 with TRBJ1-4, with TRBD1 matching over 8 bases. From germline, CDR1 is MDHEN and CDR2 SYDVKM. The CDR3 runs to 13 residues. CDR3 protein: CASPGGSDEKLFF. The CDR3 coding sequence is TGTGCTTCCCCAGGGGGCTCAGATGAAAAACTGTTTTTT.

The V and J genes are TRBV27 and TRBJ2-4, with a possible D match to TRBD2 (6 bases). This CDR3 has 15 amino acids. CDR1 and CDR2 from the germline V gene are MNHEY and SMNVEV (reference sequence). The V gene lost 5 bases and the J gene lost 0 bases, with 11 bases spanning the gap. The CDR3 region has the DNA TGTGCCAGCAGTCCCCCCGGGAGAGCCAAAAACATTCAGTACTTC. It yields the protein CASSPPGRAKNIQYF.

The chain is built from TRBV5-1 and TRBJ2-7; D is undetermined. The CDR3 spans 15 residues. The V gene lost 4 bases and the J gene lost 2 bases, with 16 bases spanning the gap. Per germline, CDR1 SGHRS and CDR2 YFSETQ. The CDR3 DNA follows: TGCGCCAGCAGCGTCAGGAAGGGCCAGGCCTACGAGCAGTACTTC. It yields the protein CASSVRKGQAYEQYF.

The chain employs TRBV12-5 and TRBJ1-2; no reliable D call. Germline loops: CDR1 LGHNT, CDR2 FRNRAP. Trimming stripped 4 bases from V and 10 bases from J, with 16 bases between. CDR3 length: 13 amino acids. In DNA form, the CDR3 reads TGTGCTAGTGGTTGTGTCAGCGGGTCCTCCTACACCTTC. The encoded protein is CASGCVSGSSYTF.

The chain couples TRBV28 to TRBJ2-1; 7 bases match TRBD1. There are 17 residues in the CDR3. Germline V CDR1 and CDR2: MDHEN, SYDVKM. The V and J ends lost 1 base and 3 bases, in that order; junction bases with no gene match: 9. The CDR3 loop is CASSLSGQTPFYNEQFF. The CDR3 DNA follows: TGTGCCAGCAGTTTATCGGGACAGACCCCTTTCTACAATGAGCAGTTCTTC. The whole variable domain, filled in from reference TRBV28 and TRBJ2-1, reads DVKVTQSSRYLVKRTGEKVFLECVQDMDHENMFWYRQDPGLGLRLIYFSYDVKMKEKGDIPEGYSVSREKKERFSLILESASTNQTSMYLCASSLSGQTPFYNEQFFGPGTRLTVL.

The chain combines TRBV7-2 with TRBJ2-7; 12 bases match TRBD2. This CDR3 is built from 19 residues. Germline CDR1 SGHTA, CDR2 FQGNSA. V shed 5 bases and J 3 bases; nucleotides not matched to a gene: 17. DNA for the CDR3: TGTGCCAGCAGCCCTGTCTCGACTAGCGGGAGTAGTTTCGGCTACGAGCAGTACTTC. Residues: CASSPVSTSGSSFGYEQYF.

The chain uses TRBV9 and TRBJ2-7; either TRBD1 or TRBD2 may fit D (5 bases each). The germline V gene encodes CDR1 SGDLS and CDR2 YYNGEE. The CDR3 has 15 amino acids. Trimming removed 0 bases at V and 3 bases at J, with 13 bases between. The DNA of the CDR3 is TGTGCCAGCAGCGTAGGTTTGTCTGGGGGCTACGAGCAGTACTTC. Protein product: CASSVGLSGGYEQYF.

V gene TRBV5-6 combines with J gene TRBJ2-7; maybe TRBD1 (6 bases). The germline V gene has CDR1 SGHDT and CDR2 YYEEEE. V was trimmed by 7 bases and J by 5 bases, leaving 22 bases between them. This CDR3 contains 15 residues. The CDR3 protein is CASLGDRNGIHEQYF. In DNA, the CDR3 is TGTGCCAGCCTAGGAGACAGGAACGGAATCCACGAGCAGTACTTC.